The 5 T cell receptor beta chains reported below all come from one sample, sequenced in a study of graft-versus-host responses after intestinal transplantation. These receptors have no known antigen. The data were produced by immunoSEQ multiplex PCR, yet TCRdb's version contains in-frame clones alone and is incomplete. The table includes tens of thousands of clones, under 95% detected once. The sample consisted of unstimulated CD8+ T cells sorted from spleen or lymph node cells, taken before intestinal transplant. The receptors originated from a human donor who received an intestinal transplant.

As regards this clone: Other DNA sequences in the sample encode the same CDR3. The rearrangement joins TRBV11-2 to TRBJ1-2; D may be TRBD1 (6 bases). The V gene's germline CDR1 is SGHAT and CDR2 FQNNGV. The CDR3 has 14 amino acids. The V and J ends lost 5 bases and 4 bases respectively, with 14 bases between them. The CDR3 loop is CASSIPQGIYGYTF. For the CDR3, the DNA is TGTGCCAGCAGCATACCACAGGGAATCTATGGCTACACCTTC. Variable domain in full (rest from reference TRBV11-2 and TRBJ1-2): EAGVAQSPRYKIIEKRQSVAFWCNPISGHATLYWYQQILGQGPKLLIQFQNNGVVDDSQLPKDRFSAERLKGVDSTLKIQPAKLEDSAVYLCASSIPQGIYGYTFGSGTRLTVV.

This clone was observed a handful of times. This chain links TRBV10-1 with TRBJ2-1; 12 bases align to TRBD2. Unmatched junction bases numbered 14, after V lost 6 bases and J lost 5 bases. CDR1 WNHNN and CDR2 SYGVQD come from the germline V gene (reference sequence). The CDR3 sequence is 18 residues long. In nucleotides, the CDR3 is TGCGCCAGCAGCGGGGCCTCGACTAGCGGGAGAATCGACAATGAGCAGTTCTTC. Its translation is CASSGASTSGRIDNEQFF.

The rearrangement links TRBV7-9 to TRBJ1-6; D might be TRBD1 (5 bases). CDR3 length: 13 residues. Germline CDR1 SEHNR, CDR2 FQNEAQ (reference sequence). The V and J ends lost 5 bases and 4 bases respectively, with 6 bases between them. CDR3 nucleotides: TGTGCCAGCAGCCGGACATATAATTCACCCCTCCACTTT. Translating gives CASSRTYNSPLHF.

The CDR3 DNA sequence: TGTGCCAGCAGTTTATTGGGTTCCCTGAGTGACTACACCTTC. The encoded protein is CASSLLGSLSDYTF. This chain links TRBV27 with TRBJ1-2, with D hard to call. V was shortened by 1 base and J by 10 bases, with 16 bases between the two germline ends. CDR1 MNHEY and CDR2 SMNVEV come from the germline V gene (reference sequence). The CDR3 is 14 residues long.

The chain couples TRBV6-5 to TRBJ2-3, with 7 nucleotides matching TRBD1. Germline CDR1 MNHEY, CDR2 SVGAGI. The CDR3 loop spans 15 amino acids. The J segment lost 0 bases and the V segment lost 4 bases, leaving 4 bases of the junction unmatched. The CDR3 reads CASSSQGPSTDTQYF. In DNA, the CDR3 is TGTGCCAGCAGTTCACAGGGGCCTAGCACAGATACGCAGTATTTT.